These 27 T cell receptor beta chains came from one sample sequenced in a study of T cell responses to AZD1222 COVID-19 vaccine. Assay: immunoSEQ multiplex PCR; the TCRdb copy retains only in-frame clones and omits some. The sample contains under 150,000 clones, approximately 93% of which appear only once. The sequencing here drew on peripheral blood, taken on day 0 of AZD1222 vaccination. The receptor source for this set is an adult in good health.

This chain connects TRBV30 to TRBJ1-2, with unresolved D. V was trimmed by 4 bases and J by 1 base, leaving 10 bases between them. Germline V CDR1 and CDR2: GTSNPN, SVGIG (reference sequence). The CDR3 loop spans 13 amino acids. CDR3 sequence: CAWIGGNNYGYTF. CDR3 bases: TGTGCCTGGATTGGAGGGAATAACTATGGCTACACCTTC.

The chain recombines TRBV28 with TRBJ1-6; no firm D call. The V gene's germline CDR1 is MDHEN and CDR2 SYDVKM. V was clipped by 3 bases and J by 6 bases, with 9 bases between them. The CDR3 runs 14 residues. Written as DNA, the CDR3 is TGTGCCAGCAGTTTGGAACCCCTTAATTCACCCCTCCACTTT. Translating it yields CASSLEPLNSPLHF.

The chain combines TRBV5-1 with TRBJ2-3; a possible D gene is TRBD2 (6 bases). This CDR3 spans 14 amino acids. Germline V gene data show CDR1 as SGHRS and CDR2 as YFSETQ. V gave up 5 bases and J gave up 0 bases, with 10 bases separating them. The CDR3, as DNA: TGCGCCAGCAGTAGCGGATTTAGCACAGATACGCAGTATTTT. Amino acid sequence: CASSSGFSTDTQYF.

CDR3: CASRKGTDTQYF. In nucleotides, the CDR3 is TGCGCCAGCAGGAAGGGCACAGATACGCAGTATTTT. The chain carries TRBV5-1 and TRBJ2-3; D not certain. V lost 5 bases, J lost 1 base, and 5 bases lay in between. The CDR3 contains 12 residues. Germline V gene lookup returns CDR1 SGHRS and CDR2 YFSETQ.

The chain has TRBV28 and TRBJ2-2, with 12 bases fitting TRBD1. J was trimmed by 5 bases and V by 3 bases; bases with no gene match: 7. Germline CDR1 reads MDHEN; CDR2 reads SYDVKM. The length of the CDR3 is 17 residues. CDR3 sequence: CASSFGTGGSTTGELFF. The DNA of the CDR3 is TGTGCCAGCAGTTTCGGGACAGGGGGCTCTACGACCGGGGAGCTGTTTTTT.

About this clone itself: The sample contains more than one DNA sequence encoding this CDR3. The genes are TRBV29-1 and TRBJ2-5; 8 positions match TRBD1. The junction had 3 bases not matched to a gene; V was cut back by 4 bases and J by 5 bases. Looked up from germline, CDR1 is SQVTM and CDR2 is ANQGSEA. The CDR3 is 12 amino acids. The CDR3 region is CSVVQGGETQYF. The CDR3 DNA reads TGCAGCGTTGTACAGGGGGGCGAGACCCAGTACTTC.

This clone was seen only once. The chain recombines TRBV7-9 with TRBJ1-1; D not resolved. CDR1 is SEHNR and CDR2 is FQNEAQ in the germline V gene (reference sequence). The CDR3 has 13 residues. Trimming shortened V by 2 bases and J by 4 bases, and 8 bases separated the two germline ends. The CDR3 bases are TGTGCCAGCAGCTTACCGTCCAGCACTGAAGCTTTCTTT. It is translated as CASSLPSSTEAFF.

The rearrangement joins TRBV5-6 to TRBJ2-3, with D possibly matching TRBD1 (6 bases). The germline V gene has CDR1 SGHDT and CDR2 YYEEEE. The CDR3 runs 14 residues. V was pared by 2 bases and J by 2 bases, with 9 bases between. This chain's CDR3 is CASSFTGITDTQYF. For the CDR3, the DNA is TGTGCCAGCAGCTTTACAGGGATCACAGATACGCAGTATTTT.

The CDR3: CSILVPSRTVNTGELFF. The CDR3 DNA sequence: TGCAGCATTCTTGTGCCCTCGAGGACCGTGAACACCGGGGAGCTGTTTTTT. The chain has TRBV29-1 and TRBJ2-2; D unclear. CDR1 and CDR2 (germline): SQVTM, ANQGSEA. The ends were cut back, 8 bases at V and 1 base at J, with 23 bases in the middle. The CDR3 has 17 residues.

This clone was observed a few times. The V call is TRBV5-1, the J call TRBJ2-7; D is perhaps TRBD2 (5 bases). Germline lookup yields CDR1 SGHRS and CDR2 YFSETQ. V shed 1 base and J shed 2 bases, with 10 bases lying between them. CDR3 length: 14 amino acids. The CDR3 loop is CASSLRTGTYEQYF. The DNA of the CDR3 is TGCGCCAGCAGCTTGAGGACTGGAACCTACGAGCAGTACTTC.

The genes are TRBV3-1 (or the pseudogene TRBV3-2) and TRBJ1-6; 7 bases map to TRBD1. CDR1 LGHDT and CDR2 YNNKEL come from the germline V gene (reference sequence). CDR3 size: 15 residues. Trimming cost V 0 bases and J 8 bases; bases outside gene matches: 4. For the CDR3, the DNA is TGTGCCAGCAGCCAAGACAGGGGGAAAGATTCACCCCTCCACTTT. Its translation is CASSQDRGKDSPLHF.

The chain couples TRBV7-9 to TRBJ1-1; a possible D gene is TRBD1 (5 bases). The CDR3 extends over 13 amino acids. The germline CDR1 and CDR2 sequences are SEHNR and FQNEAQ (reference sequence). Trimming pared 4 bases from V and 4 bases from J, leaving 10 bases between. The CDR3 coding sequence is TGTGCCAGCAGCTCATCCGGGACCACTGAAGCTTTCTTT. Translated, it gives CASSSSGTTEAFF.

This rearrangement joins TRBV7-2 to TRBJ1-2; TRBD1 aligns across 7 bases. Germline CDR1 and CDR2: SGHTA and FQGNSA. V shed 5 bases, J shed 3 bases, and the junction held 12 bases outside the gene matches. This CDR3 contains 16 residues. This chain's CDR3 is CASSTDRVRGYYGYTF. Here the CDR3 DNA reads TGTGCCAGCAGCACCGACAGGGTGAGGGGCTACTATGGCTACACCTTC.

The chain is built from TRBV24-1 and TRBJ2-5, with 8 positions matching TRBD1. V lost 1 base to trimming and J lost 0 bases; unmatched junction nucleotides: 3. CDR1 and CDR2 from the germline V gene are KGHDR and SFDVKD. The CDR3 length is 16 residues. The CDR3 DNA follows: TGTGCCACCAGTGATTTCCCAGGGGGCCACCAAGAGACCCAGTACTTC. This gives the protein CATSDFPGGHQETQYF.

The gene calls are TRBV28 and TRBJ1-4, with 9 bases lining up with TRBD1. This CDR3 has 15 amino acids. The V and J ends lost 8 bases and 5 bases, in that order; junction bases with no gene match: 9. CDR1 MDHEN and CDR2 SYDVKM come from the germline V gene. CDR3 sequence (DNA): TGTGCCAGCTCCGCAGGGGGGACAGGGAATGAAAAACTGTTTTTT. It encodes CASSAGGTGNEKLFF.

This rearrangement joins TRBV5-4 to TRBJ1-3; perhaps TRBD1 as D (5 bases). CDR3 size: 15 residues. Trimming shortened V by 0 bases and J by 2 bases, and 9 bases separated the two germline ends. Germline lookup yields CDR1 SGHNT and CDR2 YYREEE (reference sequence). The CDR3 sequence is CASSLETGAGNTIYF. Written as DNA, the CDR3 is TGTGCCAGCAGCTTGGAAACAGGTGCTGGAAACACCATATATTTT. The complete variable domain, with remaining parts taken from reference TRBV5-4 and TRBJ1-3, reads ETGVTQSPTHLIKTRGQQVTLRCSSQSGHNTVSWYQQALGQGPQFIFQYYREEENGRGNFPPRFSGLQFPNYSSELNVNALELDDSALYLCASSLETGAGNTIYFGEGSWLTVV.

The genes are TRBV21-1 and TRBJ2-7; the D segment call TRBD1 is taken from the table without a DNA check. TRBV21-1 is a recognized pseudogene. CDR3 length: 18 residues. The DNA of the CDR3 is TGTGCCAGCAGCAAGGGGGGATTGACAGGGAAGGTGCGCTACGAGCAGTACTTC. Residues: CASSKGGLTGKVRYEQYF.

The chain links TRBV5-4 to TRBJ1-1; TRBD1 matches at 8 bases. This CDR3 spans 14 amino acids. Germline assignment: CDR1 SGHNT and CDR2 YYREEE (reference sequence). Trimming at V came to 2 bases and at J to 3 bases, leaving 3 bases not matched to a gene. CDR3 in amino acids: CASSFRGQDTEAFF. As DNA, the CDR3 is TGTGCCAGCAGCTTCAGGGGGCAGGACACTGAAGCTTTCTTT. Full variable domain (remainder filled in from reference TRBV5-4 and TRBJ1-1): ETGVTQSPTHLIKTRGQQVTLRCSSQSGHNTVSWYQQALGQGPQFIFQYYREEENGRGNFPPRFSGLQFPNYSSELNVNALELDDSALYLCASSFRGQDTEAFFGQGTRLTVV.

In DNA, the CDR3 is TGTGCCACCAGCAGAGATCACCAGGGCACTGGGTCCCAGCATTTT. Translated, it gives CATSRDHQGTGSQHF. The V call is TRBV15, the J call TRBJ1-5, with a weak D call TRBD1 (5 bases). CDR1 is LNHNV, CDR2 YYDKDF, per germline (reference sequence). Between the trimmed V and J ends, which lost 0 bases and 11 bases, there was a span of 17 bases. The CDR3 contains 15 residues.

V gene TRBV2 combines with J gene TRBJ1-5; tentative D call: TRBD1 (6 bases). Deletions cut 3 bases from V and 7 bases from J, with 16 bases between. Germline-derived CDR1 and CDR2 are SNHLY and FYNNEI. This CDR3 has 15 amino acids. The CDR3 protein is CASSEGGLKEQPQHF. The CDR3 bases are TGTGCCAGCAGTGAGGGGGGCCTTAAGGAACAGCCCCAGCATTTT. The whole variable domain, remainder taken from reference TRBV2 and TRBJ1-5, is EPEVTQTPSHQVTQMGQEVILRCVPISNHLYFYWYRQILGQKVEFLVSFYNNEISEKSEIFDDQFSVERPDGSNFTLKIRSTKLEDSAMYFCASSEGGLKEQPQHFGDGTRLSIL.

In this sample, this clone turned up once. The chain links TRBV19 to TRBJ1-1; D is unresolved. V lost 5 bases, J lost 1 base, and 14 bases lay in between. Germline V gives CDR1 LNHDA, CDR2 SQIVND (reference sequence). This CDR3 is built from 15 residues. The CDR3 is CASSGEGFGNTEAFF. CDR3 DNA sequence: TGTGCCAGTAGTGGTGAAGGATTCGGGAACACTGAAGCTTTCTTT.

The chain joins TRBV6-6 to TRBJ1-2; tentatively, D is TRBD1 (5 bases). The CDR3 length is 12 residues. The germline V gene encodes CDR1 MNHNY and CDR2 SVGAGI (reference sequence). V lost 8 bases, J lost 4 bases, and 11 bases lay in between. In DNA, the CDR3 is TGTGCCAGCCAAGACAGTTTCTATGGCTACACCTTC. Its protein is CASQDSFYGYTF.

This sequence joins TRBV5-1 and TRBJ1-2; a weak D match, TRBD1 (6 bases). The germline V gene has CDR1 SGHRS and CDR2 YFSETQ. This CDR3 is built from 17 residues. Trimming cost V 0 bases and J 4 bases, with 19 bases left between them. This chain's CDR3 is CASSLDRDRGDSYGYTF. The CDR3 nucleotides read TGCGCCAGCAGCTTGGACAGGGATAGAGGGGATAGCTATGGCTACACCTTC.

The rearrangement joins TRBV5-1 to TRBJ2-3, with TRBD1 matching 7 bases. The CDR3 is 15 amino acids. Trimming at V came to 4 bases and at J to 3 bases, leaving 8 bases not matched to a gene. Germline-derived CDR1 and CDR2 are SGHRS and YFSETQ. The CDR3: CASSIDRVETDTQYF. The CDR3 coding sequence is TGCGCCAGCAGCATAGACAGGGTTGAAACAGATACGCAGTATTTT. The full variable domain, in which reference TRBV5-1 and TRBJ2-3 provide the parts outside the CDR3, is KAGVTQTPRYLIKTRGQQVTLSCSPISGHRSVSWYQQTPGQGLQFLFEYFSETQRNKGNFPGRFSGRQFSNSRSEMNVSTLELGDSALYLCASSIDRVETDTQYFGPGTRLTVL.

The rearrangement joins TRBV7-9 to TRBJ1-5, with D hard to call. Germline CDR1 is SEHNR and CDR2 is FQNEAQ (reference sequence). V lost 0 bases and J 4 bases, leaving 4 bases between the germline ends. The CDR3 sequence is 13 residues long. CDR3 bases: TGTGCCAGCAGCTTAGCGGAGAATCAGCCCCAGCATTTT. This sequence encodes CASSLAENQPQHF. The entire variable domain, with the rest obtained from reference TRBV7-9 and TRBJ1-5, is as follows: DTGVSQNPRHKITKRGQNVTFRCDPISEHNRLYWYRQTLGQGPEFLTYFQNEAQLEKSRLLSDRFSAERPKGSFSTLEIQRTEQGDSAMYLCASSLAENQPQHFGDGTRLSIL.

This chain connects TRBV15 to TRBJ1-1; D might be TRBD1 (6 bases). The CDR3 is 16 residues long. Germline V gene data show CDR1 as LNHNV and CDR2 as YYDKDF (reference sequence). Trimming took 3 bases from V and 4 from J, leaving 18 bases between them. CDR3 DNA sequence: TGTGCCACCAGCAGGGGGACAAGTGGGGTGGTCACTGAAGCTTTCTTT. This translates into CATSRGTSGVVTEAFF.

The gene calls are TRBV6-5 and TRBJ2-7, with D possibly being TRBD1 (5 bases). V lost 4 bases and J lost 6, with 16 bases in between. CDR1 and CDR2 (germline): MNHEY, SVGAGI. The CDR3 is 14 amino acids. The CDR3: CASSLDTRPGEQYF. Here the CDR3 DNA reads TGTGCCAGCAGTTTGGACACCCGACCGGGCGAGCAGTACTTC.